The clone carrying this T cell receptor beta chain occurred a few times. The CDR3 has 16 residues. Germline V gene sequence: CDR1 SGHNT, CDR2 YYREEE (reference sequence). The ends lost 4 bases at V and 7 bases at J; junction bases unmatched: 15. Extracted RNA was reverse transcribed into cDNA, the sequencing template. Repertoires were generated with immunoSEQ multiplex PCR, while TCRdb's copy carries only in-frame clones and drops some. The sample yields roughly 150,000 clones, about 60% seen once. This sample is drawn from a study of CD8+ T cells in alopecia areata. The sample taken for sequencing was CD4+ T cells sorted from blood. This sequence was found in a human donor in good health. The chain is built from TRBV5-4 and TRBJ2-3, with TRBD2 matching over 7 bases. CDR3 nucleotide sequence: TGTGCCAGCAGCCCAGCCGGGCGGGAGACGGAGAATACGCAGTATTTT. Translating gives CASSPAGRETENTQYF.